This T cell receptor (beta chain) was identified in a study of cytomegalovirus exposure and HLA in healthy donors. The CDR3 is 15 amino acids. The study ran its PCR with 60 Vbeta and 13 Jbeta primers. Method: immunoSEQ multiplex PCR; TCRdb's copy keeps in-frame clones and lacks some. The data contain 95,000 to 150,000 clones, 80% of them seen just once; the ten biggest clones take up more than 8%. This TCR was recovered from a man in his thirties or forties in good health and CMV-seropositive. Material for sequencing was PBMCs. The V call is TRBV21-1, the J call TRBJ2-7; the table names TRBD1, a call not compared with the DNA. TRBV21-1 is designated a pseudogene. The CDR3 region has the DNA TGTGCCAGCAGCAAACAGGGCAGGGAAGAGTACGAGCAGTACTTC. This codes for CASSKQGREEYEQYF.